Following are 18 T cell receptor beta chains from one sample sequenced in a study of identical twins. TCRdb independently ran MiXCR on the 5' RACE reads; one entry per CDR3 protein. The profile shows 700,000 or so distinct CDR3 sequences, roughly 8% of them singletons. The same sample was also studied in work on yellow fever vaccine responses in identical twins.

The sequencing sample was made of PBMCs. These receptors came from a woman aged 18 to 35 in good health.

This clonotype was observed a few times. The genes are TRBV7-2 and TRBJ1-1; D not certain. The length of the CDR3 is 13 residues. Germline V gene sequence: CDR1 SGHTA, CDR2 FQGNSA. V dropped 5 bases and J dropped 8 bases, with 15 bases sitting between them. The CDR3 nucleotides are TGTGCCAGCAGCCCCTCGATGGCGGGGGAAGCTTTCTTT. This encodes CASSPSMAGEAFF.

This clonotype turned up a few times. The chain recombines TRBV5-1 with TRBJ2-5; no clear D. The V and J ends lost 3 bases and 7 bases respectively, with 7 bases between them. The germline V gene encodes CDR1 SGHRS and CDR2 YFSETQ. The CDR3 has 11 amino acids. The CDR3 spells CASSSGSTQYF. The CDR3 bases are TGCGCCAGCAGCTCTGGTTCGACCCAGTACTTC.

This clonotype has just a few counts. This sequence joins TRBV7-2 and TRBJ2-3; D remains unclear. Trimming took 2 bases from V and 5 from J, leaving 5 bases between them. Germline assignment: CDR1 SGHTA and CDR2 FQGNSA. This CDR3 region has 12 residues. CDR3 in DNA: TGTGCCAGCAGCTTACACGGAGATACGCAGTATTTT. Amino acid sequence: CASSLHGDTQYF.

This rearrangement joins TRBV7-3 to TRBJ1-6; no reliable D call. The V and J ends lost 11 bases and 4 bases respectively, with 12 bases between them. Looked up from germline, CDR1 is SGHTA and CDR2 is FQGTGA. The CDR3 runs to 13 residues. The CDR3 DNA is TGTGCCTCCTCGGACCAGTATAATTCACCCCTCCACTTT. It yields the protein CASSDQYNSPLHF.

The CDR3 is CASSLKGAGAGELFF. DNA of the CDR3: TGTGCCAGCAGCCTTAAAGGGGCGGGAGCCGGGGAGCTGTTTTTT. This chain connects TRBV14 to TRBJ2-2; TRBD2 matches at 7 bases. The CDR3 length is 15 residues. Germline CDR1 is SGHDN and CDR2 is FVKESK. The J segment lost 6 bases and the V segment lost 4 bases, leaving 8 bases of the junction unmatched.

This clonotype was counted a few times. The rearrangement links TRBV18 to TRBJ2-3, with a weak D call TRBD2 (6 bases). The germline V gene has CDR1 KGHSH and CDR2 LQKENI. The CDR3 has 15 residues. V lost 2 bases and J lost 1, with 10 bases in between. CDR3 bases: TGTGCCAGCTCACCAATGGCTAGCGGCACAGATACGCAGTATTTT. Protein product: CASSPMASGTDTQYF.

The sample holds a few counts of this clonotype. The rearrangement joins TRBV5-5 to TRBJ2-2; tentative D call: TRBD2 (6 bases). The CDR3 length is 17 residues. Trimming took 4 bases from V and 2 from J, leaving 18 bases between them. CDR1 and CDR2 from the germline V gene are SGHKS and YYEKEE (reference sequence). The DNA for the CDR3 is TGTGCCAGCAGCCGCTACGACACGGGACTCAACACCGGGGAGCTGTTTTTT. This translates into CASSRYDTGLNTGELFF.

This clonotype was seen many times. This sequence joins TRBV6-5 and TRBJ2-3; TRBD2 matches at 7 bases. The ends lost 2 bases at V and 4 bases at J; junction bases unmatched: 6. The CDR3 totals 15 residues. The germline V gene encodes CDR1 MNHEY and CDR2 SVGAGI. The CDR3 coding sequence is TGTGCCAGCAGTTACCTTGGGGCGGGGGCAGATACGCAGTATTTT. Its translation is CASSYLGAGADTQYF.

This clonotype was recorded a few times. This sequence joins TRBV15 and TRBJ2-7; D is ambiguous. V dropped 0 bases and J dropped 3 bases, with 12 bases sitting between them. Per germline, CDR1 LNHNV and CDR2 YYDKDF (reference sequence). The CDR3 runs to 15 residues. The DNA for the CDR3 is TGTGCCACCAGCAGAGATCGACGGTCAGTCTACGAGCAGTACTTC. Translated, it gives CATSRDRRSVYEQYF.

The rearrangement uses TRBV3-1 and TRBJ2-1; D is possibly TRBD1 (5 bases). The germline CDR1 and CDR2 sequences are LGHDT and YNNKEL (reference sequence). This CDR3 has 13 amino acids. V was shortened by 4 bases and J by 9 bases, with 13 bases between the two germline ends. CDR3 nucleotide sequence: TGTGCCAGCAGCCCGCCGGACACAATTGAGCAGTTCTTC. It encodes CASSPPDTIEQFF.

CDR3 in amino acids: CASSPLPGANEQFF. CDR3 bases: TGCGCCAGCAGCCCCCTACCCGGGGCCAATGAGCAGTTCTTC. The rearrangement joins TRBV5-1 to TRBJ2-1; D possibly uses TRBD1 or TRBD2 (5 bases each). Trimming took off 4 bases at V and 6 bases at J, with 14 bases between the two ends. Germline values: CDR1 SGHRS, CDR2 YFSETQ. This CDR3 spans 14 amino acids. The full variable domain, in which reference TRBV5-1 and TRBJ2-1 provide the parts outside the CDR3, is KAGVTQTPRYLIKTRGQQVTLSCSPISGHRSVSWYQQTPGQGLQFLFEYFSETQRNKGNFPGRFSGRQFSNSRSEMNVSTLELGDSALYLCASSPLPGANEQFFGPGTRLTVL.

CDR3 coding DNA: TGTGCCAGCAGCTTGGGTCAGGGTAGGATTGGCAATGAGCAGTTCTTC. Protein sequence: CASSLGQGRIGNEQFF. The chain has TRBV7-3 and TRBJ2-1, with D possibly matching TRBD1 (5 bases). The ends were cut back, 3 bases at V and 6 bases at J, with 18 bases in the middle. This CDR3 has 16 amino acids. Germline loops: CDR1 SGHTA, CDR2 FQGTGA.

This clonotype was seen at least ten times. DNA of the CDR3: TGCAGTGCTAGCGCGACAGGGTTAGGCTTATGGACCCAGTACTTC. Amino acid sequence: CSASATGLGLWTQYF. This rearrangement joins TRBV20-1 to TRBJ2-5; 7 bases align to TRBD1. V gave up 3 bases and J gave up 7 bases; unmatched junction bases: 14. The V gene's germline CDR1 is DFQATT and CDR2 SNEGSKA (reference sequence). The CDR3 covers 15 residues.

This clonotype was recorded at least ten times. The chain has TRBV5-5 and TRBJ2-1, with D hard to call. CDR3 length: 16 residues. The germline gives CDR1 SGHKS, CDR2 YYEKEE (reference sequence). V was shortened by 4 bases and J by 6 bases, with 20 bases between the two germline ends. CDR3 DNA: TGTGCCAGCAGCATACCGACATTGATAAAGCCCAATGAGCAGTTCTTC. Translated: CASSIPTLIKPNEQFF.

The rearrangement links TRBV12-2 to TRBJ2-7; whether TRBD1, the table's D call, matches the DNA was not checked. TRBV12-2 is a pseudogene locus. This CDR3 contains 14 residues. CDR3 DNA sequence: TGTGCAAGTCCCCAGGGGGCCCCTTTCTACGAGCAGTACTTC. It translates to CASPQGAPFYEQYF.

The chain joins TRBV6-2 or TRBV6-3 to TRBJ2-5; the D gene is possibly TRBD2 (5 bases). V shed 8 bases and J shed 4 bases, with 23 bases lying between them. The CDR3 is 16 residues long. Germline-derived CDR1 and CDR2 are MNHEY and SVGEGT. CDR3: CASSTMEVMIRETQYF. The DNA for the CDR3 is TGTGCCAGCTCCACGATGGAGGTTATGATTAGAGAGACCCAGTACTTC.

The CDR3: CSVPSAETQYF. The DNA of the CDR3 is TGCAGCGTCCCCTCTGCGGAGACCCAGTACTTC. The chain joins TRBV29-1 to TRBJ2-5; D is ambiguous. The CDR3 is 11 amino acids. Germline assignment: CDR1 SQVTM and CDR2 ANQGSEA. Trimming pared 6 bases from V and 5 bases from J, leaving 10 bases between.

This clonotype was seen more than once but under ten times. The chain uses TRBV9 and TRBJ2-3; D gene ambiguous. Germline V lookup: CDR1 SGDLS, CDR2 YYNGEE. Trimming took off 0 bases at V and 4 bases at J, with 6 bases between the two ends. CDR3 length: 13 amino acids. CDR3 sequence reads: CASSVGSADTQYF. CDR3 DNA: TGTGCCAGCAGCGTAGGGTCGGCAGATACGCAGTATTTT.